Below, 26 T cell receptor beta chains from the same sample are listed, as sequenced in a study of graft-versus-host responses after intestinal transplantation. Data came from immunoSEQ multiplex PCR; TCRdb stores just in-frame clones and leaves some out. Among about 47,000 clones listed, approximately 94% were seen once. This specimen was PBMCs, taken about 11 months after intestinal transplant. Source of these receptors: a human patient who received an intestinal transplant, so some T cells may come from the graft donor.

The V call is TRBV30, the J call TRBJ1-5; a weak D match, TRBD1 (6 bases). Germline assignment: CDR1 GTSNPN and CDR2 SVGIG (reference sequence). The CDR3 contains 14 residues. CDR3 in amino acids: CAGGGPGANQPQHF. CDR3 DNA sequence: TGTGCGGGCGGGGGGCCCGGGGCGAATCAGCCCCAGCATTTT.

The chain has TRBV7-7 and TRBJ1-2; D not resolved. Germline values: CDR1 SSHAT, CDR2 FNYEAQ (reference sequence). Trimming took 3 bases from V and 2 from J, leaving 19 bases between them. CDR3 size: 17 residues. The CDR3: CASSFNFVTDRNYGYTF. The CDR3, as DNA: TGTGCCAGCAGCTTCAATTTCGTTACCGACCGGAACTATGGCTACACCTTC. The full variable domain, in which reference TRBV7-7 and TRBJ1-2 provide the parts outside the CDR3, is GAGVSQSPRYKVTKRGQDVTLRCDPISSHATLYWYQQALGQGPEFLTYFNYEAQPDKSGLPSDRFSAERPEGSISTLTIQRTEQRDSAMYRCASSFNFVTDRNYGYTFGSGTRLTVV.

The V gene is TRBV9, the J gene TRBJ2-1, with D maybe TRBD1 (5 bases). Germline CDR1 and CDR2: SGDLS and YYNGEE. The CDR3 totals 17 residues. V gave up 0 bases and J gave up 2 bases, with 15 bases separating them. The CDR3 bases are TGTGCCAGCAGCGTAGAGTCTTGGGGCGCTACCTACAATGAGCAGTTCTTC. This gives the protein CASSVESWGATYNEQFF.

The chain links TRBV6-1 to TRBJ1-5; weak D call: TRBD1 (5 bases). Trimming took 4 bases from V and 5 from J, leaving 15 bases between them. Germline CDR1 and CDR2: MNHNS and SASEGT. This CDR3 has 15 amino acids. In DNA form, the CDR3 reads TGTGCCAGCAGTGTCGGTCGGGGGGGGGATCAGCCCCAGCATTTT. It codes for CASSVGRGGDQPQHF.

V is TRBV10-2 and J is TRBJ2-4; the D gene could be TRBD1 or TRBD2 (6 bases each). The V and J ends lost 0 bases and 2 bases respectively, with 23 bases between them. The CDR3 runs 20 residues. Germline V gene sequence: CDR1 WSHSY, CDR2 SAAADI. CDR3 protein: CASSESGSQLKGGPKNIQYF. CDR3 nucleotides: TGCGCCAGCAGTGAGTCAGGTTCACAGCTTAAGGGGGGTCCCAAAAACATTCAGTACTTC.

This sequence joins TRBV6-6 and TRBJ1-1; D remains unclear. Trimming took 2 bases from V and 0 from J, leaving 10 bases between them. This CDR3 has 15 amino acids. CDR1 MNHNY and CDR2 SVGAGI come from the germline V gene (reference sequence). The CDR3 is CASSYGTGMNTEAFF. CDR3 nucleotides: TGTGCCAGCAGTTACGGTACGGGAATGAACACTGAAGCTTTCTTT.

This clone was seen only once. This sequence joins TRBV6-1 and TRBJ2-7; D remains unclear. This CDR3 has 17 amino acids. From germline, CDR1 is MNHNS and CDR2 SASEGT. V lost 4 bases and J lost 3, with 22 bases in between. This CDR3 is CASSALDLEQNHYEQYF. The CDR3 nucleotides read TGTGCCAGCAGTGCTTTGGACCTTGAACAGAATCACTACGAGCAGTACTTC.

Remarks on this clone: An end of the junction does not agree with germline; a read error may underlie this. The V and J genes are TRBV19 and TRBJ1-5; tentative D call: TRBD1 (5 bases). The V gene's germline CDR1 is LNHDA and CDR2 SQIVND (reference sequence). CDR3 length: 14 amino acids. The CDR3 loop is CASSLEDNNQPQHF. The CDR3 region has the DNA TGTGCCAGTAGTTTAGAGGACAACAATCAGCCCCAGCATTTT. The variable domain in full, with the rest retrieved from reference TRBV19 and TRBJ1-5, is DGGITQSPKYLFRKEGQNVTLSCEQNLNHDAMYWYRQDPGQGLRLIYYSQIVNDFQKGDIAEGYSVSREKKESFPLTVTSAQKNPTAFYLCASSLEDNNQPQHFGDGTRLSIL.

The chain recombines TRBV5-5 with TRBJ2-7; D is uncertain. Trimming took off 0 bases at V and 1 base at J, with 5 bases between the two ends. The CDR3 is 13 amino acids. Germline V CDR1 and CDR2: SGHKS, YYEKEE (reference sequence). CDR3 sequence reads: CASSLDRSYEQYF. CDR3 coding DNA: TGTGCCAGCAGCTTGGACAGATCCTACGAGCAGTACTTC.

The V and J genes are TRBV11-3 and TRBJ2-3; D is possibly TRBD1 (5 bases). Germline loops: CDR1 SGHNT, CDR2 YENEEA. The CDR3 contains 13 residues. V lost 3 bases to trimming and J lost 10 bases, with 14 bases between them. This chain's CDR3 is CASSLGRVSAQYF. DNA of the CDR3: TGTGCCAGCAGCTTGGGCAGGGTATCTGCGCAGTATTTT.

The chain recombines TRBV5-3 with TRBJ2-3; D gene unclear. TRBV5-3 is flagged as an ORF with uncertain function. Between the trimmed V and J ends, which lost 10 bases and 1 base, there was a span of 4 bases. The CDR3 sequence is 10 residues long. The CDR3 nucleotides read TGTGCCGGGGGCACAGATACGCAGTATTTT. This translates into CAGGTDTQYF.

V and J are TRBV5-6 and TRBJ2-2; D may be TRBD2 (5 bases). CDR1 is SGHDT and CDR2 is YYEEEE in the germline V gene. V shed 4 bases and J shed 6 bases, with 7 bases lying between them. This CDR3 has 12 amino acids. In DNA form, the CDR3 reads TGTGCCAGCAGCCGCGGGTCCGGGGAGCTGTTTTTT. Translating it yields CASSRGSGELFF.

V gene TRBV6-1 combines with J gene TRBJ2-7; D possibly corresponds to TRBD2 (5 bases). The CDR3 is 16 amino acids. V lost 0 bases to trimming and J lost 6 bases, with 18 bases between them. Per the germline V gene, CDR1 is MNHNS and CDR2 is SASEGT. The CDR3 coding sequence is TGTGCCAGCAGTGAAGCGCTTACCCTCTTTCGGGGCGAGCAGTACTTC. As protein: CASSEALTLFRGEQYF.

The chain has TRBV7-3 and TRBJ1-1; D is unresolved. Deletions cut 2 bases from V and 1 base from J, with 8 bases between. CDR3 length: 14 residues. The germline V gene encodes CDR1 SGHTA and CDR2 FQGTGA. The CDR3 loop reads CASSLGSENTEAFF. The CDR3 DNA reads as TGTGCCAGCAGCTTAGGTTCCGAGAACACTGAAGCTTTCTTT.

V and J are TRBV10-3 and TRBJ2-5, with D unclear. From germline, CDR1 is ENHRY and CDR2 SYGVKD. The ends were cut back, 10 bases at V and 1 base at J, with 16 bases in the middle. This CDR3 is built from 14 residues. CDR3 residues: CATSGPASQETQYF. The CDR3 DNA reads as TGTGCCACGTCAGGACCGGCCTCCCAAGAGACCCAGTACTTC.

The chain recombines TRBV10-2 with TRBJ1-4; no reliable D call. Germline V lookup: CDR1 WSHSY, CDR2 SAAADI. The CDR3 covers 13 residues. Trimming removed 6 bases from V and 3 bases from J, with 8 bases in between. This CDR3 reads CASRKGANEKLFF. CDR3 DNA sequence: TGCGCCAGCAGGAAGGGCGCTAATGAAAAACTGTTTTTT.

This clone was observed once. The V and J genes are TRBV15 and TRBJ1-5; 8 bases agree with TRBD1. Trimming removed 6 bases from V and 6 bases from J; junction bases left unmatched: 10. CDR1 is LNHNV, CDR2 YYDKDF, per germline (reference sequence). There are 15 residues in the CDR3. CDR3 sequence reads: CATRSGAGGSQPQHF. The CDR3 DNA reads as TGTGCCACCAGGAGCGGGGCAGGGGGCTCTCAGCCCCAGCATTTT.

In DNA, the CDR3 is TGTGCCAGCAGCTTAGTGTTGACAGGGGACGGAGAGACCCAGTACTTC. This encodes CASSLVLTGDGETQYF. V usage is TRBV7-9 and J usage is TRBJ2-5, with TRBD1 matching over 8 bases. V was pared by 1 base and J by 4 bases, with 8 bases of the junction left unmatched. The CDR3 extends over 16 amino acids. The germline V gene encodes CDR1 SEHNR and CDR2 FQNEAQ (reference sequence). The variable domain in full, with the rest retrieved from reference TRBV7-9 and TRBJ2-5, is DTGVSQNPRHKITKRGQNVTFRCDPISEHNRLYWYRQTLGQGPEFLTYFQNEAQLEKSRLLSDRFSAERPKGSFSTLEIQRTEQGDSAMYLCASSLVLTGDGETQYFGPGTRLLVL.

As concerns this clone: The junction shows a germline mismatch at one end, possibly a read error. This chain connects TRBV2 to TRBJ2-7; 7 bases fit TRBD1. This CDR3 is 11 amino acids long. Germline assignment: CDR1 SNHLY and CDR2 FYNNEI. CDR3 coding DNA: TGTGCCAGCAAAATCGCTGGACAGGCTACCTTC. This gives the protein CASKIAGQATF.

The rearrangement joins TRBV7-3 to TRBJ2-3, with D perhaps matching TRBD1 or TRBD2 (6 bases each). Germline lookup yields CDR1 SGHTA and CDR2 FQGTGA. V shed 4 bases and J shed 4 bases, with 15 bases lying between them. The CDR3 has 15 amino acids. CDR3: CASSSSTGTPDTQYF. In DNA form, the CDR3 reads TGTGCCAGCAGCTCGTCCACAGGGACTCCAGATACGCAGTATTTT.

For the CDR3, the DNA is TGTGCCAGCAGTAACACAGGGGGCAGAGGGAATGGCTACACCTTC. Its translation: CASSNTGGRGNGYTF. This chain connects TRBV6-5 to TRBJ1-2; 9 bases line up with TRBD1. The CDR3 length is 15 residues. The J segment lost 6 bases and the V segment lost 5 bases, leaving 10 bases of the junction unmatched. CDR1 and CDR2 from the germline V gene are MNHEY and SVGAGI.

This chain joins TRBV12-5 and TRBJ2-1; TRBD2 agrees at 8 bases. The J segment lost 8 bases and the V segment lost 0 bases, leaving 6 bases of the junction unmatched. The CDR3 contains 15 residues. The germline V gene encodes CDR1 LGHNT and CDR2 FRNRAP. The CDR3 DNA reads TGTGCTAGTGGTTTGGTAGCGGGAGCCCCCCATGAGCAGTTCTTC. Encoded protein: CASGLVAGAPHEQFF.

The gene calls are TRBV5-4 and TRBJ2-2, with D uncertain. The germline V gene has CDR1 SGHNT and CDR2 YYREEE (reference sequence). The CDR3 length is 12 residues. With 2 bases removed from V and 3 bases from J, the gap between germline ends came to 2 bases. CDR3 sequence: CASSFDTGELFF. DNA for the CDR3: TGTGCCAGCAGCTTCGACACCGGGGAGCTGTTTTTT.

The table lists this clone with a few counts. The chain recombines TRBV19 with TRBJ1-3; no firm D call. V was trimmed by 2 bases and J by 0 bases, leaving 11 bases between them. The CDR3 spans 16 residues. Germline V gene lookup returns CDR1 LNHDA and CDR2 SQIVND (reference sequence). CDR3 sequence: CASSIIRRNSGNTIYF. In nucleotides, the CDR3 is TGTGCCAGTAGTATAATACGCCGGAACTCTGGAAACACCATATATTTT.

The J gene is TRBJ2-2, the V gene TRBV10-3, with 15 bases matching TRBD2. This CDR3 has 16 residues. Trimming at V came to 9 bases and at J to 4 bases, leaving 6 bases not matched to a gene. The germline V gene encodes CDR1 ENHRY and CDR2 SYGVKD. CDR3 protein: CAIGLAGGPGTGELFF. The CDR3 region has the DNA TGTGCCATTGGACTAGCGGGGGGGCCGGGCACCGGGGAGCTGTTTTTT.

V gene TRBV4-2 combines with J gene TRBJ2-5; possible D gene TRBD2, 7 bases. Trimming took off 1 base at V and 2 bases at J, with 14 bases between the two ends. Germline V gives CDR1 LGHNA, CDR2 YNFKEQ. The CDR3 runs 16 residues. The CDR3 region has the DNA TGTGCCAGCAGCCAAGTCCGGGGAGGGGGGCAAGAGACCCAGTACTTC. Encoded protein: CASSQVRGGGQETQYF.